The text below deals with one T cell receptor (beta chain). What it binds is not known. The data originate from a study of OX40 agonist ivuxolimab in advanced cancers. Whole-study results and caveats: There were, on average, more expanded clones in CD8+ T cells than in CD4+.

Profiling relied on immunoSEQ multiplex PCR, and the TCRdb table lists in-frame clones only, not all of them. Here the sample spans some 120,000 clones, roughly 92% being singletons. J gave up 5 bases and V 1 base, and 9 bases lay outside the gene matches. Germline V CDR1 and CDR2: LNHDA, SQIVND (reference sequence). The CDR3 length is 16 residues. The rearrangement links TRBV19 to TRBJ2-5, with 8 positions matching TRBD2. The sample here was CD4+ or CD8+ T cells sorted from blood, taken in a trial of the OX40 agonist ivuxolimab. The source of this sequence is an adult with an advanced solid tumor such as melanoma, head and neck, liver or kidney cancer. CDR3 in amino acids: CASSIATGGPRETQYF. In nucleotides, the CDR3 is TGTGCCAGTAGTATAGCGACGGGAGGGCCACGGGAGACCCAGTACTTC.